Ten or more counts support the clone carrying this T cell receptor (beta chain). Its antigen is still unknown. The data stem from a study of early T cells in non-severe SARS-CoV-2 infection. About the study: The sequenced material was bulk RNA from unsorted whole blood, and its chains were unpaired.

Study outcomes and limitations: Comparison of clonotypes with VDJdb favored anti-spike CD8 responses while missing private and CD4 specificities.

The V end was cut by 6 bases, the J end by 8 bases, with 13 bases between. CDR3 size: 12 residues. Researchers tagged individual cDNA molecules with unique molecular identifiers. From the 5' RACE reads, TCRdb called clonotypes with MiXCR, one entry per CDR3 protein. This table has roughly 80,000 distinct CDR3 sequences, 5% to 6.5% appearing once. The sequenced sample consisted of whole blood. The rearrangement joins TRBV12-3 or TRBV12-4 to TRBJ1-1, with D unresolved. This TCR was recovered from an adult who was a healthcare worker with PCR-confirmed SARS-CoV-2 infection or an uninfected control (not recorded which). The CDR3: CASRMEGREAFF. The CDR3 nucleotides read TGTGCCAGCAGGATGGAAGGGAGAGAAGCTTTCTTT.